This TCR beta chain was recovered during a study of cytomegalovirus exposure and HLA in healthy donors. Points from the study as a whole: It was reportedly the case that the classifier diagnosed cytomegalovirus status with high specificity and sensitivity. TCR clusters originating in the first cohort tended to co-occur in the roughly 130 validation repertoires, according to a later analysis.

As to this clone: The antigen remains unidentified.

The donors were in the approximately 110-subject validation cohort; that cohort was separate from the approximately 700-subject first cohort. Repertoires were generated with immunoSEQ multiplex PCR, while TCRdb's copy carries only in-frame clones and drops some. The data show 250,000 or so clones, with roughly 90% seen just once and under 0.4% held by the top ten. The CDR3 contains 14 residues. Germline V gene lookup returns CDR1 MNHNS and CDR2 SASEGT. V trimming: 3 bases; J trimming: 6 bases; junction bases outside the gene matches: 6. J is TRBJ2-7 and V is TRBV6-1; 9 bases fit TRBD1. The clonotype was recovered from a woman aged 18-29 years in good health and CMV-seronegative. Sequencing input: PBMCs. The CDR3 DNA reads TGTGCCAGCAGTGAGGGACAGGGTAGATCCGAGCAGTACGTC. Encoded protein: CASSEGQGRSEQYV.